This is a list of T cell receptor beta chains from one sample in a study of PD-L1 blockade in urothelial cancer. TCRdb's copy holds only in-frame clones and misses some; the assay was immunoSEQ multiplex PCR. The data contain tens of thousands of clones, about 85% of them seen just once; the ten biggest clones take up under 2.5%. The specimen comprised PBMCs, sampled around atezolizumab (anti-PD-L1) treatment. These receptors all come from a man over 45 with urothelial cancer. Both conserved end residues are trimmed from each CDR3.

V gene,J gene,CDR3 protein
TRBV2,TRBJ2-7,ASSELTGGYEQY
TRBV5-4,TRBJ1-5,ASSLDGINQPQH
TRBV7-9,TRBJ2-1,ASSLRGDEQF
TRBV28,TRBJ2-7,ASSFFFGTSGIGTYEQY
TRBV27,TRBJ2-2,ASSHPGYTGELF
TRBV19,TRBJ1-1,ASSMGQSRMNTEAF
TRBV18,TRBJ2-5,ASSALLAADGETQY
TRBV29-1,TRBJ2-4,SVEDRDRVLDIQY
TRBV19,TRBJ2-1,ASSIVAGGGNEQF
TRBV5-1,TRBJ2-5,ASSSGAGETQY
TRBV30,TRBJ2-1,AWTSTGYNEQF
TRBV5-5,TRBJ2-7,ASSLGDSSYEQY
TRBV19,TRBJ2-7,ASSIDRYEQY
TRBV2,TRBJ2-1,ASSGTGQVYNEQF
TRBV6-4,TRBJ2-2,ASSGTGDPGELF
TRBV27,TRBJ1-5,ASSEQTPRVGGNQPQH
TRBV6-1,TRBJ1-6,ASSGGTEFHNSPLH
TRBV19,TRBJ2-1,ASTPGQGFGEQF
TRBV10-2,TRBJ2-3,ATFGITDTQY
TRBV19,TRBJ2-3,ASSASGDTQY
TRBV18,TRBJ1-2,ASSPDRGRNGYT
TRBV7-9,TRBJ1-2,ASSRPGQVYGYT
TRBV6-5,TRBJ2-3,ASSYSGQVDTQY
TRBV27,TRBJ1-5,ASSLGGGHQPQH
TRBV12-2,TRBJ2-5,ASRLGSRGQETQY
TRBV29-1,TRBJ2-1,SVTGTSGSSYNEQF
TRBV7-9,TRBJ1-3,ASSPGYGNTIY
TRBV30,TRBJ1-5,AWSTGQAYQPQH
TRBV10-3,TRBJ1-5,AISRGSNQPQH
TRBV6-5,TRBJ1-3,ASSSAGAGGNTIY
TRBV21-1,TRBJ2-7,ASSGEERNLYEQY
TRBV7-2,TRBJ2-3,ASSLGGTSTDTQY
TRBV29-1,TRBJ2-7,SVEDYRGLAGEQY
TRBV14,TRBJ2-2,ASSLRLAGTGELF
TRBV28,TRBJ2-2,ATQGGFTGELF
TRBV21-1,TRBJ2-3,ASSKAWLAGNNRGTDTQY
TRBV7-2,TRBJ1-5,ASAQGSNQPQH
TRBV21-1,TRBJ2-2,ASSIGRRGAPTGELF
TRBV11-2,TRBJ2-3,ASTVDEGTQY
TRBV19,TRBJ1-2,ATNEGLNGYT
TRBV7-9,TRBJ2-1,ASSPGQGVNEQF
TRBV7-9,TRBJ2-7,ASSLAGEAYEQY
TRBV4-1,TRBJ1-2,ASSSLAGGSYGYT
TRBV7-9,TRBJ2-7,ASSLETGWGYEQY
TRBV13,TRBJ1-1,ASSLGGPGMNTEAF
TRBV15,TRBJ2-1,ATSRSLLAGGIYNEQF
TRBV5-1,TRBJ2-7,ASSLGRRGDPEQY
TRBV2,TRBJ1-2,ASSEVGQGSFYGYT
TRBV18,TRBJ2-3,ASSPGGQRTDTQY
TRBV6-6,TRBJ2-5,ASSYTTVRQETQY
TRBV2,TRBJ2-5,ASSEAPFEGDQY
TRBV4-1,TRBJ2-3,ASSQVEFGQGITDTQY
TRBV19,TRBJ2-6,AGGPSGANVLT
TRBV11-2,TRBJ1-1,ASSFGYGFNLNTEAF
TRBV12-5,TRBJ1-5,ASGAASLNQPQH